One and the same sample provided the 7 T cell receptor beta chains below, sequenced in a study of T cell responses to AZD1222 COVID-19 vaccine. Produced via immunoSEQ multiplex PCR; TCRdb's table is partial and in-frame only. The table lists more than 95,000 clones, about 89% of them singletons. The specimen comprised peripheral blood, sampled on day 0 of MenACWY control vaccination. The source of these receptors is an adult in good health.

This clone turned up a few times. The V and J genes are TRBV6-5 and TRBJ2-6; D is uncertain. Trimming left V 6 bases short and J 2 bases short, with 8 bases between. Germline V gives CDR1 MNHEY, CDR2 SVGAGI. CDR3 size: 14 residues. CDR3 residues: CASRWGTGANVLTF. The CDR3, as DNA: TGTGCCAGCAGGTGGGGAACTGGGGCCAACGTCCTGACTTTC.

The rearrangement uses TRBV2 and TRBJ2-7; 7 bases align to TRBD1. The germline V gene encodes CDR1 SNHLY and CDR2 FYNNEI. V gave up 7 bases and J gave up 3 bases; unmatched junction bases: 15. CDR3 length: 16 residues. CDR3 protein: CASIESRDRAIYEQYF. DNA for the CDR3: TGTGCCAGCATCGAATCCCGGGACAGAGCTATCTACGAGCAGTACTTC.

This sequence joins TRBV5-1 and TRBJ2-7; D is possibly TRBD2 (7 bases). Germline V gene lookup returns CDR1 SGHRS and CDR2 YFSETQ. The CDR3 is 16 residues long. Trimming stripped 4 bases from V and 7 bases from J, with 24 bases between. CDR3 loop: CASSPGWGGRSGEQYF. DNA for the CDR3: TGCGCCAGCAGCCCCGGCTGGGGGGGGCGGTCGGGTGAGCAGTACTTC.

V usage is TRBV6-5 and J usage is TRBJ2-1; 9 bases line up with TRBD1. Germline CDR1 is MNHEY and CDR2 is SVGAGI. CDR3 size: 14 residues. V lost 2 bases, J lost 4 bases, and 0 bases stayed unmatched. Here the CDR3 reads CASSYGTGYNEQFF. In DNA, the CDR3 is TGTGCCAGCAGTTACGGGACAGGGTACAATGAGCAGTTCTTC.

CDR3: CASSEYWLADTQYF. DNA for the CDR3: TGTGCCAGCAGTGAATATTGGTTAGCAGATACGCAGTATTTT. This rearrangement joins TRBV6-1 to TRBJ2-3; D not certain. Trimming cost V 2 bases and J 4 bases, with 10 bases left between them. The CDR3 consists of 14 residues. CDR1 and CDR2 (germline): MNHNS, SASEGT.

This clone was counted only a few times. The chain recombines TRBV7-9 with TRBJ2-7; 8 bases align to TRBD1. The CDR3 consists of 14 residues. The V gene's germline CDR1 is SEHNR and CDR2 FQNEAQ (reference sequence). J was trimmed by 7 bases and V by 1 base; bases with no gene match: 6. The CDR3: CASSLVTGGSEQYF. The CDR3 region has the DNA TGTGCCAGCAGCTTAGTTACAGGGGGTAGTGAGCAGTACTTC.

The chain employs TRBV7-2 and TRBJ2-7; D perhaps matches TRBD2 (5 bases). The CDR3 contains 14 residues. Per germline, CDR1 SGHTA and CDR2 FQGNSA. The V end was cut by 5 bases, the J end by 3 bases, with 14 bases between. This CDR3 is CASSLLARNYEQYF. CDR3 coding DNA: TGTGCCAGCAGCCTCCTAGCTAGAAACTACGAGCAGTACTTC.